This entry features one T cell receptor (beta chain) sequence. The clone's antigen remains unknown. Base-call qualities are not available, and no considerably larger clone is one nucleotide away. TCR CDR3 regions were amplified from genomic DNA by multiplex PCR using the deep immunoSEQ assay. Extracted genomic DNA from each cell subset was spread evenly across all wells of several immunoSEQ 96-well plates, with each plate serving as a replicate. For sorted subsets, about 220 ng of genomic DNA, equivalent to around 29,000 T cell genomes, went into each replicate PCR. The purified libraries were quantified using a Qubit 3.0 fluorometer, sized with a Bioanalyzer 2100, and then quantified again using the KAPA Library Quantification kit. A separate single-read 150-cycle Illumina NextSeq 550 flow cell was used to sequence each immunoSEQ 96-well plate. Per the authors' processing: The immunoSEQ output contained only junctional sequences without quality scores, so filtering could not match that applied to full-length reads. Sequences were annotated with PyIR, a Python wrapper for IgBLAST v1.9, and V/J genes and CDR3 were assigned using IMGT germline references. Reads were removed for weak V/J assignments (E-value above 1e-6), missing CDR3, stop codons, out-of-frame junctions, or ambiguous translated residues. V3J clonotypes were defined as sequences sharing the same inferred V gene, J gene, and CDR3 amino acid sequence. The percentage overlap between two repertoires was calculated by dividing the number of shared unique clonotypes by the size of the smaller repertoire. Three approaches were used to assess repertoire richness: RTK rarefaction, the Chao1 estimator, and Recon v2.1 estimates of unobserved clonotypes. For all TCRbeta clonotypes obtained by the gDNA method from several donors, generation probabilities were computed with OLGA. As stored in TCRdb, this immuneACCESS dataset retains in-frame rearrangements with V and J assigned. A fraction of the clones does not appear; measured against another copy, unresolved V genes explain less than half of the discrepancy, and the remainder lacks a known reason. V and J calls and clone size are those listed in that table; D and trimming were worked out from the DNA. Here the sample has roughly 850,000 clones; 90% to 98% occur a single time. The ten largest clonotypes hold over 0.2% of the sample.

These data originate in a study of shared clonotypes between healthy human individuals (TCRdb year 2020). Background on the whole study: Two women and a few men aged 18 to 49 years were included in the cohort. The study deeply sequenced blood TCR repertoires of 5 or 6 healthy adults to estimate repertoire size and the extent of clonotype sharing between individuals. For each donor, CD4 naive and CD4 memory were each given three plates, CD8 naive was given two plates, and CD8 memory was given one plate. Each donor's leukapheresis produced roughly between roughly 0.9 and 8.9 billion PBMCs. To increase sequencing depth and limit assay-specific biases, TCR repertoire library preparation and sequencing were carried out by different laboratories using diverse techniques. The paper as a whole reports these results and caveats: The genetic and exposure-history diversity represented was limited by the small number of donors. When several donors were compared, the shared fraction of clonotypes was around 4.6% for naive CD4, 3% to 4% for naive CD8, more than 2% for memory CD4, and approximately 0.4% for memory CD8. Incomplete sequencing was indicated by rarefaction of sorted-subset datasets, despite the large sequencing depth. Pairwise subsampling led to the expectation that sequencing depth would affect the degree of clonotype sharing among donors. Compared with non-shared clonotypes, clonotypes shared by all four sorted-subset donors had higher generation probabilities. Sampling was restricted to blood, and TCR repertoires in tissue are likely to differ from TCR repertoires in blood. Larger estimated clonotype richness was generally found for naive subsets than for memory subsets.

From cysteine to phenylalanine, the CDR3 is 14 amino acids long. The kept DNA is CDR3 alone, 42 bases in frame from the first base. Looking up the germline V gene yields CDR1 SNHLY and CDR2 FYNNEI. Trimming removed 6 bases from V and 2 bases from J; the gene matches leave 7 bases unexplained. For the CD8 naive samples, CD45RO-negative cells were positively selected for CCR7, yielding a CD45RA+CCR7+ population from which TemRA cells were excluded. The donors were healthy, HIV-negative adults who had no recently reported acute infections or vaccinations. Only Caucasian adults living in Nashville, Tennessee, USA were represented among the donors. Blood was obtained by leukapheresis, after which PBMCs were separated by Ficoll-Histopaque density gradient centrifugation and cryopreserved in liquid nitrogen vapor phase. Purity and quantity of every magnetically sorted T cell population were checked by analytical flow cytometry. Genomic DNA was isolated from every sorted fraction and measured by UV absorbance on a Nanodrop 2000c.

This receptor was identified in a man aged 25-45 years in good health. What was sequenced was naive CD8+ T cells sorted from blood. The cell subset or site label for this specimen denotes: CD45RA+CCR7+. The chain joins TRBV2 to TRBJ2-7; 7 nucleotides in the junction match TRBD1. CDR3 protein: CASSVNRGAYEQYF. The DNA reads TGTGCCAGCAGCGTGAACAGGGGAGCCTACGAGCAGTACTTC.